This TCR beta chain was captured in a study of T cells in Graves' hyperthyroidism and ophthalmopathy (dated by TCRdb to the late 2010s). Background for the entire study: Peripheral blood samples were taken at the time of initial diagnosis, prior to any treatment. To identify TCR V-J signatures that set the groups apart, the researchers used a discovery cohort of roughly 100 patients, made up of around 40 with Graves' ophthalmopathy and 57 with stable Graves' hyperthyroidism. Whether ophthalmopathy could be predicted prospectively was tested in an independent validation cohort made up of 18 to 20 hyperthyroidism patients plus 17 patients who later progressed to ophthalmopathy. The roughly 100 discovery patients were divided at random into training and test sets in a 7:3 ratio. The study also compared thyroid tissue and blood T-cell repertoires from about 6 Graves' hyperthyroidism patients. After blood sampling, hyperthyroidism patients were treated with methimazole at a starting dose of 30 mg daily, and ophthalmopathy patients were treated with high-dose intravenous methylprednisolone. The paper reports TCR Vbeta CDR3 sequencing of more than 120 peripheral blood samples: around 45 ophthalmopathy, roughly 80 hyperthyroidism and 17 progressor patients. What the authors observed across the whole study: During validation, the model predicted progression to ophthalmopathy a median of about 6.3 months ahead of onset, with approximately 70% sensitivity and under 85% specificity. Blood samples also contained most of the expanded thyroid clonotypes (frequency above 0.001), which suggests that blood repertoires may reflect thyroid immune responses. No statistical method was used to set the sample size in advance, and investigators knew the group allocation. In cross-validation, a model built on a 13 V-J signature told ophthalmopathy apart from stable hyperthyroidism with approximately 91% sensitivity and around 84% specificity, and in testing the same model reached 80%/75%.

This clonotype was counted at least ten times. It lacks a known antigen. Qualities for individual bases were not recorded, and no much larger clone is one base off. In the ophthalmopathy patients, disease was moderately to severely active, with a Clinical Activity Score of 3 or more, a NOSPECS grade of 4 or more, and a duration of less than 3 months. The study excluded patients with uncontrolled infections, other autoimmune diseases, pregnancy or lactation. Diagnoses were based on clinical symptoms, serum thyroxine and TRAb, thyroid ultrasound and orbital computed tomography. Ficoll-Paque density gradient centrifugation was used to isolate PBMCs from 8 to 10 ml of fresh peripheral blood. Total RNA was extracted using Trizol reagent, and RNA quality was assessed on an Agilent 2100 Bioanalyzer. The TCR beta CDR3 regions were amplified from the RNA transcripts. The first round of RT-PCR for the TCR CDR3 was performed with the HTBI primer set and the Qiagen OneStep RT-PCR kit. Libraries were constructed in a second round of multiplex PCR, after which size selection and purification were carried out. Paired-end sequencing of the libraries was performed with 100 bp reads on an Illumina HiSeq2000. Per the authors' processing: Raw data were processed with SOAPnuke, discarding reads with adapters, uncalled bases, mean Phred below 15, or no exact constant-primer or identifier match. High-quality paired reads were merged with COPE v1.2.5, and unique nucleotide sequences were defined as clonotypes. Clonotypes were aligned to IMGT TRBV, TRBD and TRBJ reference segments using MiTCR v1.1. Only V-J combinations with frequency above 0.0001, covering roughly 99% of repertoires, were analysed. The TCS score was defined as the ratio of F50 (clonal expansion) to E x V (chaos), calculated using BLOSUM62-based TCRdist between CDR3 peptides within each V-J. Welch's t-statistics and random forest reduced some 510 V-J features to fewer than 15, which were used in a naive Bayes classifier (R e1071). TCRdb reprocessing: public reads trimmed at Q25 with fastp, clones called with MiXCR, in-frame beta chains kept. Each entry is one CDR3 protein sequence, shown with its most common DNA and genes. TCRdb's processing, not the authors' own work, is the source of the V and J calls. The sample contains hundreds of thousands of distinct CDR3 sequences, roughly 20% of them found a single time. The ten largest clones add up to approximately 30% of the sample.

The trim is 3 bases for V and 2 bases for J, with a gap of 10 bases between the germline ends. Via the germline V gene, CDR1 is MDHEN and CDR2 SYDVKM. The CDR3 goes from the cysteine to the phenylalanine over 14 residues. The only DNA kept is the CDR3, 42 bases in frame from the first base. Sequenced input: blood. Here the chain combines TRBV28 and TRBJ1-2; no D gene call is confident. This receptor was identified in a man between 25 and 39 years old with Graves' ophthalmopathy. The DNA reads as follows: TGTGCCAGCAGTTTTGGCAGGATAAACTATGGCTACACCTTC. It is translated as CASSFGRINYGYTF.